This passage covers 19 T cell receptor beta chains from one sample sequenced in a study of spatial heterogeneity in lung cancer. TCRdb itself ran the 5' RACE reads through MiXCR, one entry per CDR3 protein. The table records just under 1,500 distinct CDR3 sequences, roughly 8.2% of them present only once. The time point is: sample taken at primary tumor resection. Whole RNA, isolated from tumor, nontumor lung or frozen PBMC, was sequenced without prior sorting. Sequenced here: normal lung tissue next to the tumor, sampled at surgery. Receptors originate from a female donor with early-stage non-small cell lung cancer.

This clonotype is medium-sized in the sample. This beta chain is a stray sequence in a library constructed for alpha chains; its clone size is not meaningful. The V and J genes are TRBV19 and TRBJ2-3; 12 nucleotides agree with TRBD2. The germline V gene encodes CDR1 LNHDA and CDR2 SQIVND (reference sequence). This CDR3 comprises 18 residues. After removal of 3 bases from V and 5 bases from J, the junction contained 12 bases not matched to a gene. This chain's CDR3 is CASSMRLGLAGQGDTQYF. CDR3 coding DNA: TGTGCCAGTAGTATGAGGCTCGGACTAGCGGGACAGGGAGATACGCAGTATTTT.

This clonotype is medium-sized (0.01 to 0.1%) in the sample. This beta chain came through as a stray read in a library set up for alpha chains, and its size says little. The gene calls are TRBV10-2 and TRBJ2-7; TRBD2 matches at 10 bases. The junction had 7 bases not matched to a gene; V was cut back by 6 bases and J by 11 bases. This CDR3 is 12 amino acids long. Germline V gene data show CDR1 as WSHSY and CDR2 as SAAADI. The CDR3 region is CASSPASGGEYF. The CDR3 DNA reads as TGCGCCAGCAGCCCCGCTAGCGGGGGAGAGTACTTC.

This clonotype was picked up many times. This beta chain appears as a stray read in a library generated for alpha chains; its size is not informative. This chain connects TRBV5-1 to TRBJ2-2, with 10 positions matching TRBD2. This CDR3 comprises 15 residues. Losses at the gene ends were 0 bases for V and 6 bases for J; bases not matched to a gene: 2. Looked up from germline, CDR1 is SGHRS and CDR2 is YFSETQ. The CDR3 is CASSLDLAGAGELFF. The CDR3 DNA reads TGCGCCAGCAGCTTGGATCTAGCGGGAGCCGGGGAGCTGTTTTTT.

This clonotype was picked up many times. This beta chain slipped into a library made for alpha chains as a stray read, so its size is not meaningful. The CDR3 DNA reads as TGCAGTGCTAGAGATCAGGGGACGCATTATGCTTACGAGCAGTACTTC. This translates into CSARDQGTHYAYEQYF. The chain couples TRBV20-1 to TRBJ2-7; tentatively, D is TRBD1 (6 bases). The germline CDR1 and CDR2 sequences are DFQATT and SNEGSKA (reference sequence). The V end lost 0 bases, the J end lost 4 bases, and 19 bases lay between the germline ends. This CDR3 region has 16 residues.

This clonotype was recorded at least ten times. This beta chain is a stray read from a library made for alpha chains; its abundance is not meaningful. The V and J genes are TRBV20-1 and TRBJ2-3; 9 bases are shared with TRBD2. The CDR3 totals 15 residues. Per germline, CDR1 DFQATT and CDR2 SNEGSKA (reference sequence). Trimming took 5 bases from V and 1 from J; bases not matched to a gene: 7. The DNA of the CDR3 is TGCAGTGCTCCAGCTCGGACTAGCGGCACAGATACGCAGTATTTT. It is translated as CSAPARTSGTDTQYF.

This clonotype is large. Being off target in a library aimed at alpha chains, this beta chain has a size of little meaning. V gene TRBV5-6 combines with J gene TRBJ1-2; no firm D call. Looked up from germline, CDR1 is SGHDT and CDR2 is YYEEEE. V was cut by 5 bases and J by 4 bases, with 9 bases left in between. This CDR3 region has 12 residues. CDR3 DNA: TGTGCCAGCAGTTCAGGCCCCTATGGCTACACCTTC. Translated, it gives CASSSGPYGYTF. Looking up the rest from reference TRBV5-6 and TRBJ1-2 gives the full variable domain: DAGVTQSPTHLIKTRGQQVTLRCSPKSGHDTVSWYQQALGQGPQFIFQYYEEEERQRGNFPDRFSGHQFPNYSSELNVNALLLGDSALYLCASSSGPYGYTFGSGTRLTVV.

This clonotype counts as medium-sized. A library prepared for alpha chains yielded this beta chain as an off-target read; its size is of little meaning. V usage is TRBV20-1 and J usage is TRBJ2-3; 9 positions match TRBD2. V shed 0 bases and J 1 base; nucleotides not matched to a gene: 5. There are 16 residues in the CDR3. Germline V gene sequence: CDR1 DFQATT, CDR2 SNEGSKA (reference sequence). The CDR3 DNA follows: TGCAGTGCTAGAGATGATGAGCGGGGGGGCACAGATACGCAGTATTTT. It yields the protein CSARDDERGGTDTQYF.

This clonotype was counted at least ten times. This beta chain represents an off-target read in a library built for alpha chains; its size is of limited meaning. The V call is TRBV6-2 or TRBV6-3, the J call TRBJ1-2; D is unresolved. Trimming removed 5 bases from V and 0 bases from J, with 22 bases in between. CDR3 length: 18 residues. Germline V lookup: CDR1 MNHEY, CDR2 SVGEGT. This CDR3 is CASSRAKGVADSNYGYTF. The DNA of the CDR3 is TGTGCCAGCAGTCGCGCGAAAGGAGTCGCCGACTCTAACTATGGCTACACCTTC.

This clonotype is large by share. This beta chain is a stray sequence in a library constructed for alpha chains; its clone size is not meaningful. This chain links TRBV7-2 with TRBJ2-5; D unclear. This CDR3 is 14 amino acids long. The V gene lost 1 base and the J gene lost 0 bases, with 6 bases spanning the gap. Germline assignment: CDR1 SGHTA and CDR2 FQGNSA. CDR3 sequence: CASSLGGYQETQYF. The CDR3 DNA sequence: TGTGCCAGCAGCTTAGGAGGATACCAAGAGACCCAGTACTTC.

This clonotype is labeled medium-sized (0.01 to 0.1%). Being off target in a library aimed at alpha chains, this beta chain has a size of little meaning. This chain uses TRBV5-1 with TRBJ2-2; D unresolved. Germline assignment: CDR1 SGHRS and CDR2 YFSETQ. V gave up 3 bases and J gave up 4 bases, with 10 bases separating them. CDR3 size: 14 residues. This CDR3 reads CASSSLESTGELFF. The DNA of the CDR3 is TGCGCCAGCAGCTCCTTGGAGAGCACCGGGGAGCTGTTTTTT.

This clonotype is medium-sized (0.01 to 0.1%). Since it is a stray read in a library aimed at alpha chains, this beta chain has a size that is not meaningful. The chain uses TRBV6-6 and TRBJ2-7; 7 nucleotides line up with TRBD1. Germline V gene data show CDR1 as MNHNY and CDR2 as SVGAGI (reference sequence). This CDR3 is 14 amino acids long. V was clipped by 6 bases and J by 5 bases; unmatched bases: 10. DNA of the CDR3: TGTGCCAGCAGCCTAGACAGGGTACAAAACGAGCAGTACTTC. As protein: CASSLDRVQNEQYF.

Notes on this clonotype: A library made for alpha chains picked up this beta chain off target, so its size means little. V is TRBV6-1 and J is TRBJ2-7; maybe TRBD2 (5 bases). From germline, CDR1 is MNHNS and CDR2 SASEGT. The CDR3 loop spans 13 amino acids. V lost 5 bases and J 3 bases, leaving 11 bases between the germline ends. CDR3 sequence: CASSPSGDYEQYF. In DNA, the CDR3 is TGTGCCAGCAGTCCCTCCGGGGACTACGAGCAGTACTTC.

By share, this clonotype counts as large. For a library built for alpha chains, this beta chain is a stray read; little rests on its size. V gene TRBV12-3 or TRBV12-4 combines with J gene TRBJ1-2; D possibly corresponds to TRBD1 (5 bases). The length of the CDR3 is 12 residues. Deletions cut 6 bases from V and 7 bases from J, with 12 bases between. The CDR3 reads CASSIDSLGYTF. As DNA, the CDR3 is TGTGCCAGCAGCATAGACAGTCTTGGCTACACCTTC.

By sample fraction, this clonotype is medium-sized. For a library built for alpha chains, this beta chain is a stray read; little rests on its size. The CDR3 DNA reads TGTGCCAGCAGCCCAGGCTTCGAGCAGTACTTC. Protein sequence: CASSPGFEQYF. The V and J genes are TRBV7-9 and TRBJ2-7; no clear D. Trimming shortened V by 5 bases and J by 6 bases, and 8 bases separated the two germline ends. CDR3 length: 11 amino acids. Germline values: CDR1 SEHNR, CDR2 FQNEAQ (reference sequence).

This clonotype counts as medium-sized. As an off-target read in a library built for alpha chains, this beta chain has a frequency of little significance. V is TRBV7-2 and J is TRBJ2-1; 9 positions match TRBD2. The junction had 9 bases not matched to a gene; V was cut back by 5 bases and J by 7 bases. The germline V gene has CDR1 SGHTA and CDR2 FQGNSA. The CDR3 is made up of 15 amino acids. The CDR3 sequence is CASSRGTSRTNEQFF. In DNA, the CDR3 is TGTGCCAGCAGCCGGGGGACTAGCAGGACAAATGAGCAGTTCTTC.

This clonotype is labeled as medium-sized. A library prepared for alpha chains yielded this beta chain as an off-target read; its size is of little meaning. The V gene is TRBV27, the J gene TRBJ1-2; 10 bases line up with TRBD1. V gave up 5 bases and J gave up 5 bases; unmatched junction bases: 8. Germline CDR1 MNHEY, CDR2 SMNVEV (reference sequence). The CDR3 contains 15 residues. CDR3 region: CASSHQGQGRYGYTF. As DNA, the CDR3 is TGTGCCAGCAGTCACCAGGGACAGGGGAGGTATGGCTACACCTTC.

This clonotype is classed as large. Because this beta chain is a stray read in a library intended to capture alpha chains, its abundance should not be given much weight. This sequence joins TRBV10-3 and TRBJ2-3; the D gene is possibly TRBD1 (6 bases). CDR1 and CDR2 (germline): ENHRY, SYGVKD. The V end was cut by 5 bases, the J end by 3 bases, with 15 bases between. CDR3 length equals 15 residues. This chain's CDR3 is CAISYREWNTDTQYF. The CDR3 nucleotides read TGTGCCATCAGTTACAGGGAGTGGAATACAGATACGCAGTATTTT.

As to this clonotype: For a library built for alpha chains, this beta chain is a stray read; little rests on its size. The rearrangement joins TRBV4-2 to TRBJ1-1, with a tentative D call TRBD1 (5 bases). V lost 3 bases to trimming and J lost 9 bases, with 14 bases between them. Germline-derived CDR1 and CDR2 are LGHNA and YNFKEQ. This CDR3 is built from 13 residues. CDR3 nucleotide sequence: TGTGCCAGCAGCCAGGAACAGGATCAACAAGCTTTCTTT. It is translated as CASSQEQDQQAFF.

To note about this clonotype: The library was designed around alpha chains, so this beta chain is a stray read whose abundance carries little weight. The chain links TRBV20-1 to TRBJ2-2, with 13 bases identical to TRBD2. Per the germline V gene, CDR1 is DFQATT and CDR2 is SNEGSKA (reference sequence). J lost 6 bases, V lost 1 base, and 5 bases had no gene match. The CDR3 runs to 16 residues. The CDR3: CSARATSGRAPGELFF. In DNA, the CDR3 is TGCAGTGCTAGAGCAACTAGCGGGAGGGCCCCCGGGGAGCTGTTTTTT.